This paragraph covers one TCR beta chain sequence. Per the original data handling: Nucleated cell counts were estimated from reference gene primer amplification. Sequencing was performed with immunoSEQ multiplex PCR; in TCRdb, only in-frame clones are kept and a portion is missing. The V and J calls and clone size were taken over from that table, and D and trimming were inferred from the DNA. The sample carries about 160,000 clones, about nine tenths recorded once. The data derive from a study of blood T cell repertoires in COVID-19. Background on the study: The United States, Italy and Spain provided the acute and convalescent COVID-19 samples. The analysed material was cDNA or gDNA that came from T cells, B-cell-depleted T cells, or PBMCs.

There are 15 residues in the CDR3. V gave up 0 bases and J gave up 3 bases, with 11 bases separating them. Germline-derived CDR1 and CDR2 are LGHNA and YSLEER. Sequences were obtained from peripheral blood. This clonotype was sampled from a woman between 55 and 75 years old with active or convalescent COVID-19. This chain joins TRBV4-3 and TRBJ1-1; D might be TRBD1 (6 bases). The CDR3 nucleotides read TGCGCCAGCAGCCAAGACGGCAGGGGCGACACTGAAGCTTTCTTT. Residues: CASSQDGRGDTEAFF.